This T cell receptor beta chain was captured by sequencing in a study of breast tumors, draining lymph nodes, adjacent tissues. Regarding the study as a whole: Tumors had less TCR diversity than lymph nodes, more than nontumor tissue. The lymph node origin of tumor T cells was framed as consistent with a hypothesis, not demonstrated. Most tumor T cells seemingly derive from lymph node, then expand in tumor. Luminal-like breast cancer showed significantly higher tumor–nontumor repertoire similarity than basal-like.

MiXCR was run by TCRdb on the multiplex PCR reads, yielding one entry per CDR3 protein. The profile shows about 300,000 distinct CDR3 sequences, about 30% of them singletons. This clonotype was counted between two and nine times. Its antigen remains unknown. The lymph nodes were axillary draining lymph nodes from breast cancer patients. CDR1 and CDR2 (germline): MDHEN, SYDVKM. This CDR3 has 16 residues. Losses at the gene ends were 6 bases for V and 1 base for J; bases not matched to a gene: 7. The V and J genes are TRBV28 and TRBJ2-3; TRBD1 matches 10 bases. Sequences were obtained from axillary lymph node tissue. This clonotype was sampled from a female donor with breast cancer. Some clones in this sample may be carry-over from other donors' samples. The CDR3 DNA reads TGTGCCAGCAGCCAACTGACAGGGGGCGGCACAGATACGCAGTATTTT. This translates into CASSQLTGGGTDTQYF.